This is a list of T cell receptor beta chains from one sample in a study of T cell responses to AZD1222 COVID-19 vaccine. Profiling relied on immunoSEQ multiplex PCR, and the TCRdb table lists in-frame clones only, not all of them. The table lists about 100,000 clones, just under 90% of them singletons. Sequences were derived from peripheral blood, sampled on day 0 of AZD1222 vaccination. All receptors come from an adult in good health. The CDR3 runs from the conserved cysteine through the conserved F or W. The order of the fields is D gene, V gene, J gene, clone size, CDR3 DNA, CDR3 protein. A D gene is named only where the DNA matches it firmly. Not all rows give a size; the values are once, few, many and, for expanded clones, a class.

d_gene: NA
v_gene: TRBV7-2
j_gene: TRBJ1-2
abundance: NA
CDR3nt: TGTGCCAGCAGCTTAGGAGCAGGGAGGAACTATGGCTACACCTTC
CDR3aa: CASSLGAGRNYGYTF

d_gene: TRBD1
v_gene: TRBV6-5
j_gene: TRBJ2-7
abundance: NA
CDR3nt: TGTGCCAGCAGATTTGGACAGGGGACCTACGAGCAGTACTTC
CDR3aa: CASRFGQGTYEQYF

d_gene: TRBD1
v_gene: TRBV7-6
j_gene: TRBJ1-1
abundance: NA
CDR3nt: TGTGCCAGCAGCGACTACAGGGGCCTGGGCACTGAAGCTTTCTTT
CDR3aa: CASSDYRGLGTEAFF

d_gene: NA
v_gene: TRBV4-1
j_gene: TRBJ1-3
abundance: NA
CDR3nt: TGCGCCAGCAGCCAAGAGCCGATAACTGGAAACACCATATATTTT
CDR3aa: CASSQEPITGNTIYF

d_gene: TRBD2
v_gene: TRBV7-3
j_gene: TRBJ2-1
abundance: NA
CDR3nt: TGTGCCAGCAGCTTTGGTAGCGGGAGGGCCGGTGAGCAGTTCTTC
CDR3aa: CASSFGSGRAGEQFF

d_gene: TRBD2
v_gene: TRBV5-1
j_gene: TRBJ2-1
abundance: NA
CDR3nt: TGCGCCAGCAGCCTCCTAGCGGGAAACAATGAGCAGTTCTTC
CDR3aa: CASSLLAGNNEQFF

d_gene: NA
v_gene: TRBV9
j_gene: TRBJ1-5
abundance: NA
CDR3nt: TGTGCCAGCAGCCCCACCTGGGATACCAATCAGCCCCAGCATTTT
CDR3aa: CASSPTWDTNQPQHF

d_gene: NA
v_gene: TRBV27
j_gene: TRBJ2-7
abundance: NA
CDR3nt: TGTGCCAGCAGTTTATCGGCCAGGGGCTCCTACGAGCAGTACTTC
CDR3aa: CASSLSARGSYEQYF

d_gene: TRBD1
v_gene: TRBV13
j_gene: TRBJ1-2
abundance: NA
CDR3nt: TGTGCCAGCAGGCGTACCGGGACAGGGAGTTATGGCTACACCTTC
CDR3aa: CASRRTGTGSYGYTF

d_gene: NA
v_gene: TRBV5-1
j_gene: TRBJ2-7
abundance: NA
CDR3nt: TGCGCCAGCAGCTTAGGACTGCCTAGTAGCGAGCAGTACTTC
CDR3aa: CASSLGLPSSEQYF

d_gene: NA
v_gene: TRBV10-3
j_gene: TRBJ1-4
abundance: NA
CDR3nt: TGTGCCATCAGTGAGAGTGGCGGTGGTGAAAAACTGTTTTTT
CDR3aa: CAISESGGGEKLFF

d_gene: TRBD2
v_gene: TRBV9
j_gene: TRBJ2-1
abundance: NA
CDR3nt: TGTGCCAGCAGCGGTGGGACTAGCGGCTACAATGAGCAGTTCTTC
CDR3aa: CASSGGTSGYNEQFF

d_gene: NA
v_gene: TRBV18
j_gene: TRBJ2-5
abundance: once
CDR3nt: TGTGCCAGCTCACCACTCGGGGAGACCCAGTACTTC
CDR3aa: CASSPLGETQYF

d_gene: NA
v_gene: TRBV10-2
j_gene: TRBJ2-1
abundance: NA
CDR3nt: TGCGCCAGCCTCGCGGGCTCCTACAATGAGCAGTTCTTC
CDR3aa: CASLAGSYNEQFF

d_gene: NA
v_gene: TRBV5-1
j_gene: TRBJ1-6
abundance: NA
CDR3nt: TGCGCCAGCAGCTTGGAGTTGCCAGGTCAAGGTTCACCCCTCCACTTT
CDR3aa: CASSLELPGQGSPLHF

d_gene: NA
v_gene: TRBV21-1
j_gene: TRBJ2-4
abundance: NA
CDR3nt: TGTGCCAGCAGCAAAACGCGACAGGGGAGAGCCAAAAACATTCAGTACTTC
CDR3aa: CASSKTRQGRAKNIQYF

d_gene: NA
v_gene: TRBV7-9
j_gene: TRBJ2-2
abundance: few
CDR3nt: TGTGCCAGCAGTCGAATGGACGGAACGAACACCGGGGAGCTGTTTTTT
CDR3aa: CASSRMDGTNTGELFF

d_gene: NA
v_gene: TRBV4-1
j_gene: TRBJ2-1
abundance: NA
CDR3nt: TGCGCCAGCAGCTCCCAGGTAGCGTATGAAGAGGATGAGCAGTTCTTC
CDR3aa: CASSSQVAYEEDEQFF

d_gene: NA
v_gene: TRBV27
j_gene: TRBJ1-1
abundance: NA
CDR3nt: TGTGCCAGCAGTCGTCCAGGGAACACTGAAGCTTTCTTT
CDR3aa: CASSRPGNTEAFF

d_gene: NA
v_gene: TRBV19
j_gene: TRBJ1-4
abundance: once
CDR3nt: TGTGCCAGTAGTCATATGACTAATGAAAAACTGTTTTTT
CDR3aa: CASSHMTNEKLFF

d_gene: NA
v_gene: TRBV7-9
j_gene: TRBJ1-2
abundance: once
CDR3nt: TGTGCCAGCAGCTACGAGACTAACTATGGCTACACCTTC
CDR3aa: CASSYETNYGYTF

d_gene: NA
v_gene: TRBV5-1
j_gene: TRBJ2-2
abundance: NA
CDR3nt: TGCGCCACCACGACCCTCTCGGCCGGGGAGTTGTTTTTT
CDR3aa: CATTTLSAGELFF

d_gene: NA
v_gene: TRBV4-2
j_gene: TRBJ2-5
abundance: NA
CDR3nt: TGTGCCAGCAGCTCACGGACTGGATCTGAAGAGACCCAGTACTTC
CDR3aa: CASSSRTGSEETQYF

d_gene: NA
v_gene: TRBV5-6
j_gene: TRBJ1-2
abundance: NA
CDR3nt: TGTGCCAGCAGCTTGTCTAGGTCCTATGGCTACACCTTC
CDR3aa: CASSLSRSYGYTF

d_gene: TRBD1
v_gene: TRBV2
j_gene: TRBJ1-2
abundance: NA
CDR3nt: TGTGCCAGCAATGGGGACAGATACTATGGCTACACCTTC
CDR3aa: CASNGDRYYGYTF

d_gene: NA
v_gene: TRBV12-2
j_gene: TRBJ1-3
abundance: NA
CDR3nt: NA
CDR3aa: CASRLVGRGTGNTIYF

d_gene: NA
v_gene: TRBV6-5
j_gene: TRBJ1-2
abundance: NA
CDR3nt: TGTGCCAGCAGGGTCGGGGATGGCTACACCTTC
CDR3aa: CASRVGDGYTF

d_gene: NA
v_gene: TRBV19
j_gene: TRBJ1-1
abundance: NA
CDR3nt: TGTGCCAGTAACCGGGACGGGAACACTGAAGCTTTCTTT
CDR3aa: CASNRDGNTEAFF

d_gene: NA
v_gene: TRBV5-1
j_gene: TRBJ2-5
abundance: NA
CDR3nt: TGCGCCAGCAGCTTGCAGCCCGAACAAAAGACCCAGTACTTC
CDR3aa: CASSLQPEQKTQYF

d_gene: TRBD1
v_gene: TRBV5-1
j_gene: TRBJ1-2
abundance: NA
CDR3nt: TGCGCCAGCAACCCCGGGTGGGACAGGGGGACTTATGGCTACACCTTC
CDR3aa: CASNPGWDRGTYGYTF

d_gene: NA
v_gene: TRBV9
j_gene: TRBJ1-2
abundance: once
CDR3nt: TGTGCCAGCAGCGCAGAAGACAACAACTATGGCTACACCTTC
CDR3aa: CASSAEDNNYGYTF

d_gene: TRBD2
v_gene: TRBV7-9
j_gene: TRBJ2-1
abundance: NA
CDR3nt: TGTGCCAGCACCCTACTAGCGGGAGATGAGCAGTTCTTC
CDR3aa: CASTLLAGDEQFF

d_gene: TRBD1
v_gene: TRBV18
j_gene: TRBJ1-6
abundance: NA
CDR3nt: TGTGCCAGCTCGCTGAGACAGGGTCGCGATAATAATTCACCCCTCCACTTT
CDR3aa: CASSLRQGRDNNSPLHF

d_gene: NA
v_gene: TRBV7-3
j_gene: TRBJ2-1
abundance: NA
CDR3nt: TGTGCCAGCAGCTGGAGCTCCTACAATGAGCAGTTCTTC
CDR3aa: CASSWSSYNEQFF

d_gene: NA
v_gene: TRBV4-1
j_gene: TRBJ2-7
abundance: once
CDR3nt: TGCGCCAGCAGCCATAGCCCTAGGAGTCAGCGGTACGAGCAGTACTTC
CDR3aa: CASSHSPRSQRYEQYF

d_gene: NA
v_gene: TRBV19
j_gene: TRBJ1-1
abundance: NA
CDR3nt: TGTGCCACCCAGAACGAGAAGGGTCCTGAAGCTTTCTTT
CDR3aa: CATQNEKGPEAFF

d_gene: NA
v_gene: TRBV3-1/TRBV3-2
j_gene: TRBJ1-2
abundance: NA
CDR3nt: TGTGCCAGCAGCCAAGGGCGGACATTTAACTATGGCTACACCTTC
CDR3aa: CASSQGRTFNYGYTF

d_gene: NA
v_gene: TRBV14
j_gene: TRBJ2-3
abundance: NA
CDR3nt: TGTGCCAGCTCTAATATCGGGGCAGATACGCAGTATTTT
CDR3aa: CASSNIGADTQYF

d_gene: TRBD1
v_gene: TRBV5-6
j_gene: TRBJ1-2
abundance: NA
CDR3nt: TGTGCCAGCAGCTTGGTGGACAGGGCCGCGGGGTATGGCTACACCTTC
CDR3aa: CASSLVDRAAGYGYTF

d_gene: TRBD1
v_gene: TRBV6-5
j_gene: TRBJ2-7
abundance: NA
CDR3nt: TGTGCCAGCACCTCGGGACAGACGAGCTCCTACGAGCAGTACTTC
CDR3aa: CASTSGQTSSYEQYF

d_gene: NA
v_gene: TRBV5-1
j_gene: TRBJ1-5
abundance: NA
CDR3nt: TGCGCCAGCAGCCCAAACCCAGGGAACCAGCCCCAGCATTTT
CDR3aa: CASSPNPGNQPQHF

d_gene: NA
v_gene: TRBV6-5
j_gene: TRBJ1-5
abundance: NA
CDR3nt: TGTGCCAGCCACGGTAGCAATCAGCCCCAGCATTTT
CDR3aa: CASHGSNQPQHF

d_gene: TRBD1
v_gene: TRBV28
j_gene: TRBJ2-7
abundance: once
CDR3nt: TGTGCCAGCAGTTTGGCCCAGGGGGCAGTCTACGAGCAGTACTTC
CDR3aa: CASSLAQGAVYEQYF

d_gene: NA
v_gene: TRBV5-6
j_gene: TRBJ2-7
abundance: NA
CDR3nt: TGTGCCAGCAGCTTGGCAGGGGCCATCGACGAGCAGTACTTC
CDR3aa: CASSLAGAIDEQYF

d_gene: NA
v_gene: TRBV3-1/TRBV3-2
j_gene: TRBJ2-1
abundance: NA
CDR3nt: TGTGCCAGCAGCCTGGACACCGCTACACACAATGAGCAGTTCTTC
CDR3aa: CASSLDTATHNEQFF

d_gene: TRBD1
v_gene: TRBV27
j_gene: TRBJ2-7
abundance: NA
CDR3nt: TGTGCCAGCAGTTCGACCACGGACAGGGTTTTCTCCTACGAGCAGTACTTC
CDR3aa: CASSSTTDRVFSYEQYF

d_gene: NA
v_gene: TRBV3-1/TRBV3-2
j_gene: TRBJ2-4
abundance: NA
CDR3nt: TGTGCCAGCAGCCAAGGAGGGGGGGAGAGTAAAAACATTCAGTACTTC
CDR3aa: CASSQGGGESKNIQYF

d_gene: TRBD2
v_gene: TRBV25-1
j_gene: TRBJ2-2
abundance: once
CDR3nt: TGTGCCAGCAGTGCTAGCGGGGGGCCGAGGACCGGGGAGCTGTTTTTT
CDR3aa: CASSASGGPRTGELFF

d_gene: TRBD1
v_gene: TRBV18
j_gene: TRBJ1-2
abundance: once
CDR3nt: TGTGCCAGCTCACCACTGGGGACAGGGGGCACGCGGTATGGCTACACCTTC
CDR3aa: CASSPLGTGGTRYGYTF

d_gene: NA
v_gene: TRBV28
j_gene: TRBJ1-2
abundance: NA
CDR3nt: TGTGCCAGCAGACCCGCCTCCCGGGTCAGCTACTATGGCTACACCTTC
CDR3aa: CASRPASRVSYYGYTF

d_gene: TRBD1
v_gene: TRBV4-3
j_gene: TRBJ1-2
abundance: once
CDR3nt: TGCGCCAGCAGCCCCCGGGACAGGGGGAACTATGGCTACACCTTC
CDR3aa: CASSPRDRGNYGYTF

d_gene: NA
v_gene: TRBV19
j_gene: TRBJ1-1
abundance: NA
CDR3nt: TGTGCCAGTAGTATAGATCGGGTTAGCAGTGAAGCTTTCTTT
CDR3aa: CASSIDRVSSEAFF

d_gene: NA
v_gene: TRBV18
j_gene: TRBJ1-3
abundance: NA
CDR3nt: TGTGCCAGCGGGGAGGGAGACGCTGGAAACACCATATATTTT
CDR3aa: CASGEGDAGNTIYF

d_gene: TRBD2
v_gene: TRBV6-5
j_gene: TRBJ2-1
abundance: NA
CDR3nt: TGTGCCACTCTGGGCGGGAGGTCCTATGAGCAGTTCTTC
CDR3aa: CATLGGRSYEQFF

d_gene: NA
v_gene: TRBV5-1
j_gene: TRBJ1-6
abundance: NA
CDR3nt: TGCGCCAGCAGCTGGGGGGACGGAAATTCACCCCTCCACTTT
CDR3aa: CASSWGDGNSPLHF